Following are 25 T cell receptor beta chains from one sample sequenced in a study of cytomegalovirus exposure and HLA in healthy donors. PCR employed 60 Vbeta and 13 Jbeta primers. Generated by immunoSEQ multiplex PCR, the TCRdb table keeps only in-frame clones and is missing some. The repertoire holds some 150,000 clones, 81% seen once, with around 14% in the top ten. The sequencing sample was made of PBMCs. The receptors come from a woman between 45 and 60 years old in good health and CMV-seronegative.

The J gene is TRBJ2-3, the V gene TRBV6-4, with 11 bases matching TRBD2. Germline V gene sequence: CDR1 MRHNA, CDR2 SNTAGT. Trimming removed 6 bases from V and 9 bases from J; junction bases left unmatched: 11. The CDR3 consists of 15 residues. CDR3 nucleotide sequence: TGTGCCAGCAGCCTTAGCGGGGGGGCGCCCGGAACGCAGTATTTT. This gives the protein CASSLSGGAPGTQYF.

The CDR3 DNA follows: TGTGCCAGCAGTCTGACAGGGAGTACCTATGGCTACACCTTC. This codes for CASSLTGSTYGYTF. The V call is TRBV27, the J call TRBJ1-2; the match to TRBD1 covers 7 bases. Germline V gene sequence: CDR1 MNHEY, CDR2 SMNVEV (reference sequence). There are 14 residues in the CDR3. J was trimmed by 4 bases and V by 5 bases; bases with no gene match: 7.

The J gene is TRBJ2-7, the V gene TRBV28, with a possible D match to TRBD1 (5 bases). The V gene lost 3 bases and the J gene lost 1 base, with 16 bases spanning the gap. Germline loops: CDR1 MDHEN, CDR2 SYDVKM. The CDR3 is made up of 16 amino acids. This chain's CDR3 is CASSFNAQGTSYEQYF. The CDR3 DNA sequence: TGTGCCAGCAGTTTTAATGCGCAGGGCACTTCCTACGAGCAGTACTTC.

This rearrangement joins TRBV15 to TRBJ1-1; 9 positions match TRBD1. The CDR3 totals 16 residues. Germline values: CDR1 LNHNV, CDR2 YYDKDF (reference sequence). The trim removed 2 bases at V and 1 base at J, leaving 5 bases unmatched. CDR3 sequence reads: CATSRSRTGANTEAFF. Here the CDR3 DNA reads TGTGCCACCAGCAGATCCAGGACAGGGGCGAACACTGAAGCTTTCTTT.

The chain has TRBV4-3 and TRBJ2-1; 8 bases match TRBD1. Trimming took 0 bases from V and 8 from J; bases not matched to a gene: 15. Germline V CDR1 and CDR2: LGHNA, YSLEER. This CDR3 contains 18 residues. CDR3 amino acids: CASSQDGETGVHGDEQFF. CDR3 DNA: TGCGCCAGCAGCCAAGATGGCGAGACAGGGGTCCATGGGGATGAGCAGTTCTTC.

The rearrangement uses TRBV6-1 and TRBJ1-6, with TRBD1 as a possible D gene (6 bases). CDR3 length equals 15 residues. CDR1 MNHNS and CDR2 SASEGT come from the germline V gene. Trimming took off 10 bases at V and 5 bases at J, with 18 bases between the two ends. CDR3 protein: CATEPPGQNNSPLHF. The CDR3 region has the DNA TGTGCCACCGAACCACCGGGACAAAATAATTCACCCCTCCACTTT.

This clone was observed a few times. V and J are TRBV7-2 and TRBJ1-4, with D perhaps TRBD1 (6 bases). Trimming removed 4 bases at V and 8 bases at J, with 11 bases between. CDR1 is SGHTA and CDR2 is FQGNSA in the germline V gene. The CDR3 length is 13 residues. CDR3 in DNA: TGTGCCAGCAGCTGGGCAGGGGAGGAAAAACTGTTTTTT. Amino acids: CASSWAGEEKLFF.

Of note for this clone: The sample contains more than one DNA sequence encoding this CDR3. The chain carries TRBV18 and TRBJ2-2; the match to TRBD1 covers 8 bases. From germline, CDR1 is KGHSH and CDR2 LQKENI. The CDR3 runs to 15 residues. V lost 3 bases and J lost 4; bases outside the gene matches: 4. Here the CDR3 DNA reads TGTGCCAGCTCACCCGGACAGGGAGGCACCGGGGAGCTGTTTTTT. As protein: CASSPGQGGTGELFF.

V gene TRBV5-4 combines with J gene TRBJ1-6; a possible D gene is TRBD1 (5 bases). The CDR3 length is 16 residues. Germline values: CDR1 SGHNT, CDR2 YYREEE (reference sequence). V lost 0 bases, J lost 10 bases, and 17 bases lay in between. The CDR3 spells CASSLGRTTIQSPLHF. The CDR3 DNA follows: TGTGCCAGCAGCTTGGGTAGGACAACTATACAATCACCCCTCCACTTT.

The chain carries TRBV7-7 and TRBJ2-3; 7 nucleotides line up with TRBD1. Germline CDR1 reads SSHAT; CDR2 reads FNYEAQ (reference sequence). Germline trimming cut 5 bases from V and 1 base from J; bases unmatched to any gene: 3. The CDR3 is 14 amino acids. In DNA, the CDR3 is TGTGCCAGCAGCGAAGACAGGGGCACAGATACGCAGTATTTT. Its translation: CASSEDRGTDTQYF. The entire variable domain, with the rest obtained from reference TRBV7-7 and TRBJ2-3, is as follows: GAGVSQSPRYKVTKRGQDVTLRCDPISSHATLYWYQQALGQGPEFLTYFNYEAQPDKSGLPSDRFSAERPEGSISTLTIQRTEQRDSAMYRCASSEDRGTDTQYFGPGTRLTVL.

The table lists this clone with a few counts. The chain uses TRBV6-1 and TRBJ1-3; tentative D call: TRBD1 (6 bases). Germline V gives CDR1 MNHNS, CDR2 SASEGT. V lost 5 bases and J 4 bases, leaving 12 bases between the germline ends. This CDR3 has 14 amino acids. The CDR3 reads CASSTRDNGNTIYF. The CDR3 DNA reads TGTGCCAGCAGTACCCGGGACAACGGAAACACCATATATTTT.

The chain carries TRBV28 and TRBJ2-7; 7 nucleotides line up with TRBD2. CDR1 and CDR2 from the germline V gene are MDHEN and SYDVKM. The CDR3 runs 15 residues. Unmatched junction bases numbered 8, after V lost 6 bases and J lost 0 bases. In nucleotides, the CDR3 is TGTGCCAGCAGCCCCCCTAGCGGCGGCTCCTACGAGCAGTACTTC. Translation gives CASSPPSGGSYEQYF.

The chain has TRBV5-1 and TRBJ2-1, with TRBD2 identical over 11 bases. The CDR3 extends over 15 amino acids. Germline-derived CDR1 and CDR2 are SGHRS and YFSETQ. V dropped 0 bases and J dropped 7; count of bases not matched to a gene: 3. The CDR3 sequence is CASSLVASGGNEQFF. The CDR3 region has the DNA TGCGCCAGCAGCTTGGTGGCTAGCGGGGGGAATGAGCAGTTCTTC.

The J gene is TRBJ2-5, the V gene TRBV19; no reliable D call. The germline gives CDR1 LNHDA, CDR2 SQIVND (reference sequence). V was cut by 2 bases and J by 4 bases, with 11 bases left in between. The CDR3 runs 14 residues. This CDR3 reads CASSIKWSGETQYF. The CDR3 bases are TGTGCCAGTAGTATAAAATGGTCAGGAGAGACCCAGTACTTC.

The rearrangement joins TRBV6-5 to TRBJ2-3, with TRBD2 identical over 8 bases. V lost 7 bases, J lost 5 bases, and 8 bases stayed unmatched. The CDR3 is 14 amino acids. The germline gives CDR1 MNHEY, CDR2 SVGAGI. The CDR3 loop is CASKAGALGDTQYF. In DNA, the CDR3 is TGTGCCAGCAAAGCGGGGGCCCTGGGAGATACGCAGTATTTT.

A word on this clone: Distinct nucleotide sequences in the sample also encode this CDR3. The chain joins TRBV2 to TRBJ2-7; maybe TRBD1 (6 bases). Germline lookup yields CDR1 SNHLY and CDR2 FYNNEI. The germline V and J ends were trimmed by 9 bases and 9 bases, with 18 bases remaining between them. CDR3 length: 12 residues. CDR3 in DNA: TGTGCCAGTAGTCTTACAGGGTTCCGGCAGTACTTC. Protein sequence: CASSLTGFRQYF.

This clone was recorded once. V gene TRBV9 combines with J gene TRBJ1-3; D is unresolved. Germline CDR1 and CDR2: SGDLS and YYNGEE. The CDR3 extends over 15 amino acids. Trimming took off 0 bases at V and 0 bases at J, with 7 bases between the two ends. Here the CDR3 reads CASSVGASSGNTIYF. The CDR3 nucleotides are TGTGCCAGCAGCGTAGGGGCCTCCTCTGGAAACACCATATATTTT.

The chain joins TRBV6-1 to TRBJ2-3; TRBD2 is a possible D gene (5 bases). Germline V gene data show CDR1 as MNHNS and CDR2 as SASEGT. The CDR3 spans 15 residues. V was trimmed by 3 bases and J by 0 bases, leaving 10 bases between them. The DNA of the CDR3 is TGTGCCAGCAGTGACCCTAGCTCTAGCACAGATACGCAGTATTTT. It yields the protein CASSDPSSSTDTQYF.

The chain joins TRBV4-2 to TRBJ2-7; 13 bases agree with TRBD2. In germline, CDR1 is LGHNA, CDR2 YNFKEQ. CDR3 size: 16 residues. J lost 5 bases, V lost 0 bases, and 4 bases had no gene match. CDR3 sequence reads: CASSQELAGGPHEQYF. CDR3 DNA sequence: TGTGCCAGCAGCCAAGAACTAGCGGGAGGGCCACACGAGCAGTACTTC.

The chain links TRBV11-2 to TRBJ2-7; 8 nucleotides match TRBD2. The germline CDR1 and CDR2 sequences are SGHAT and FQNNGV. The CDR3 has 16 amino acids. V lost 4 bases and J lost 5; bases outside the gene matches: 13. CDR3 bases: TGTGCCAGCAGCTCGACTCAGCGGGGGTCTCGCGACGAGCAGTACTTC. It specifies CASSSTQRGSRDEQYF.

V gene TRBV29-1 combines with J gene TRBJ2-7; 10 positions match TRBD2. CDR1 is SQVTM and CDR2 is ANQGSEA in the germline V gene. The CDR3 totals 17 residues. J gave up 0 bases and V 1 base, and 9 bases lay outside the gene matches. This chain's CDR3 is CSVEGSSGGPVSYEQYF. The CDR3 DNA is TGCAGCGTTGAAGGTTCTAGCGGGGGCCCCGTCTCCTACGAGCAGTACTTC.

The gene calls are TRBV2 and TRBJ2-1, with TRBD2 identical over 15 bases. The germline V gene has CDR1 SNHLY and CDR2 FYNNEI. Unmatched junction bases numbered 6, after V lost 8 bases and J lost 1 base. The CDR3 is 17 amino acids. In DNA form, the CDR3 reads TGTGCCAGCGGGGGACTAGCGGGGGGTACGTCCTACAATGAGCAGTTCTTC. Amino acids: CASGGLAGGTSYNEQFF.

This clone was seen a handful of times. The CDR3 DNA reads as TGTGCCAGCAAGTTCGACAGGGGCTTGTACAATGAGCAGTTCTTC. It yields the protein CASKFDRGLYNEQFF. The V and J genes are TRBV2 and TRBJ2-1, with 8 bases matching TRBD1. The germline V gene encodes CDR1 SNHLY and CDR2 FYNNEI. CDR3 length: 15 residues. V lost 7 bases to trimming and J lost 4 bases; unmatched junction nucleotides: 9.

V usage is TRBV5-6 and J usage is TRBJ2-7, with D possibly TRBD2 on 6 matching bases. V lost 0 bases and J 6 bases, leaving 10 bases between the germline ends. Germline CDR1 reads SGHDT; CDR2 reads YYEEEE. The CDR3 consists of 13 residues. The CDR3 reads CASSLGGGTEQYF. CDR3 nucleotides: TGTGCCAGCAGCTTGGGAGGAGGGACCGAGCAGTACTTC.

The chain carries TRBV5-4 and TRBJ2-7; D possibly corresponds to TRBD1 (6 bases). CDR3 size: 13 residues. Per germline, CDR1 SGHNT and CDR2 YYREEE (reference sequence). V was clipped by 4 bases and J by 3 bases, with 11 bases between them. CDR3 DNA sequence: TGTGCCAGCAGCCCATCACAGGGCTACGAGCAGTACTTC. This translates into CASSPSQGYEQYF. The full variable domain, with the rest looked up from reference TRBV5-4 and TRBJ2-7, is ETGVTQSPTHLIKTRGQQVTLRCSSQSGHNTVSWYQQALGQGPQFIFQYYREEENGRGNFPPRFSGLQFPNYSSELNVNALELDDSALYLCASSPSQGYEQYFGPGTRLTVT.